Sequencing of this T cell receptor (beta chain) was carried out in a study of blood T cell repertoires in COVID-19. Study at large: Samples of COVID-19 (acute and convalescent) were obtained from the United States, Italy and Spain.

The CDR3 has 13 residues. J gave up 8 bases and V 4 bases, and 2 bases lay outside the gene matches. Germline assignment: CDR1 SGHRS and CDR2 YFSETQ. Sequencing used immunoSEQ multiplex PCR; TCRdb keeps in-frame clones, though not all of them. The sample includes 120,000 or so clones, more than 90% of them seen just once. The specimen sequenced was peripheral blood. V usage is TRBV5-1 and J usage is TRBJ1-5, with 11 bases that match TRBD1. This receptor was taken from a man aged 55 to 70 with COVID-19, enrolled during active disease. CDR3: CASSRDRGEPQHF. The CDR3 region has the DNA TGCGCCAGCAGCCGGGACAGGGGGGAGCCCCAGCATTTT.